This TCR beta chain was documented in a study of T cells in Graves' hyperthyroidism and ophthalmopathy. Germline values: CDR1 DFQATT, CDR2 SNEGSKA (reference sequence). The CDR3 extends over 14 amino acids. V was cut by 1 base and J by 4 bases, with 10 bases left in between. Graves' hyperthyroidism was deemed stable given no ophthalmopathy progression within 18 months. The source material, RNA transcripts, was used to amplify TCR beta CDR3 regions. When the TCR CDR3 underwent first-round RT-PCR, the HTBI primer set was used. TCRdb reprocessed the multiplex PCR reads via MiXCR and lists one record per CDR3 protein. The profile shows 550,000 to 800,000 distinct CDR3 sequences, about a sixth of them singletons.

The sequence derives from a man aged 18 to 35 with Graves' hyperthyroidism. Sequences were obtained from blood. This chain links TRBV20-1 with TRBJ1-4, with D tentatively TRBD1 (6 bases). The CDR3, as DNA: TGCAGTGCTAGAGGGGAAGGGGGTAATGAAAAACTGTTTTTT. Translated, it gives CSARGEGGNEKLFF.